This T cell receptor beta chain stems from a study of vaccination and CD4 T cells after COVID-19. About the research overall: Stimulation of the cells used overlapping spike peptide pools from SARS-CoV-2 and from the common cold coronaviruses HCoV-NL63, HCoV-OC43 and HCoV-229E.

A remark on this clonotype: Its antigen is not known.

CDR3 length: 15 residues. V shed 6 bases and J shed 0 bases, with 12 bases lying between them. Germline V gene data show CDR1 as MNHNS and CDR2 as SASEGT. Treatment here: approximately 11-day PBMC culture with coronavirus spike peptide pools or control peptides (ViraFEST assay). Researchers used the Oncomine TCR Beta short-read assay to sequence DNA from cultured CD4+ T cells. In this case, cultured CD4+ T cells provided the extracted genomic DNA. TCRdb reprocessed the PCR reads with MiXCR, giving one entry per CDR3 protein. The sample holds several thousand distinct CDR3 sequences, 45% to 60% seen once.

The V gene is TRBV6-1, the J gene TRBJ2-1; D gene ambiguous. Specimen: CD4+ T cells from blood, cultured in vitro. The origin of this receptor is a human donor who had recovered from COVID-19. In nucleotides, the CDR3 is TGTGCCAGCAGCCGCGACAAAAGCTCCTACAATGAGCAGTTCTTC. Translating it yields CASSRDKSSYNEQFF.